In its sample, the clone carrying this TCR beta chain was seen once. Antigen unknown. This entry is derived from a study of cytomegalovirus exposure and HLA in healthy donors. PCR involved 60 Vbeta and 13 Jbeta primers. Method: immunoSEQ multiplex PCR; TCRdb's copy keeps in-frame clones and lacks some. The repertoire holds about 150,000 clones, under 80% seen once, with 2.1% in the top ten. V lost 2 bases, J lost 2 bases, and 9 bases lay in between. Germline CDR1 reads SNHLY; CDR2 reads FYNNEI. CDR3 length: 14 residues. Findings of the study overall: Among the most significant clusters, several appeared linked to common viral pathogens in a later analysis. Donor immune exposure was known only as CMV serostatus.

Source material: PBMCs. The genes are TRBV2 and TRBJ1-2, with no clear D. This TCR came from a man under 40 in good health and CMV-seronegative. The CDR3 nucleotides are TGTGCCAGCAGTGAAATGCGGCGGAACTATGGCTACACCTTC. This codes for CASSEMRRNYGYTF.